This TCR beta chain was obtained from a study of immune evolution from preneoplasia to lung adenocarcinoma. Points from the study as a whole: From normal lung to invasive adenocarcinoma, top clone frequencies appeared to decrease. Later-stage lesions seemingly showed higher T cell density and diversity than normal lung.

After removal of 3 bases from V and 5 bases from J, the junction contained 3 bases not matched to a gene. There are 13 residues in the CDR3. Germline lookup yields CDR1 SGHTA and CDR2 FQGNSA. Of note for this clone: Its specificity is unknown.

Sequenced by immunoSEQ multiplex PCR; TCRdb stores in-frame clones only, minus some. The data contain about 8,200 clones, approximately 80% of them seen just once; the ten biggest clones take up 6% to 8%. Resections took place in Japan or China from about 2013 to 2018. Each case's diagnosis was confirmed by two pathologists on H&E. The specimen sequenced was FFPE adjacent normal lung tissue. The TCR originated in a person between 65 and 80 years old with lung adenocarcinoma. The chain joins TRBV7-2 to TRBJ1-2, with TRBD1 identical over 7 bases. Here the CDR3 reads CASSLTGRYGYTF. The CDR3 DNA is TGTGCCAGCAGCTTGACAGGGCGGTATGGCTACACCTTC. The full variable domain, with the rest looked up from reference TRBV7-2 and TRBJ1-2, is GAGVSQSPSNKVTEKGKDVELRCDPISGHTALYWYRQSLGQGLEFLIYFQGNSAPDKSGLPSDRFSAERTGGSVSTLTIQRTQQEDSAVYLCASSLTGRYGYTFGSGTRLTVV.